This T cell receptor (beta chain) originates from a study of blood T cells in healthy people across ages. Study-wide points: TCR beta diversity per million T cells fell roughly linearly with age. Estimated diversity that came from one million T cells was considered an underestimate.

A word on this clonotype: The antigen remains unidentified.

Primed by a sample-barcoded 5' primer and a J-beta primer mix, a second PCR proceeded for 7 to 11 cycles. Each cDNA molecule, via a template-switch adaptor with 12 random nucleotides, was tagged. Each CDR3 protein is one row after TCRdb ran MiXCR on the 5' RACE reads. The profile shows roughly 900,000 distinct CDR3 sequences, around 46% of them singletons. The V end was cut by 5 bases, the J end by 0 bases, with 14 bases between. The germline V gene encodes CDR1 MDHEN and CDR2 SYDVKM. CDR3 length: 15 residues. The genes are TRBV28 and TRBJ2-7; D may match TRBD1 or TRBD2 (5 bases each). This sequence was found in a young man in good health. The sample consisted of blood. The CDR3 loop reads CASSGGRSFSYEQYF. The DNA of the CDR3 is TGTGCCAGCAGTGGGGGTAGGAGCTTCTCCTACGAGCAGTACTTC. Combining the CDR3 with reference TRBV28 and TRBJ2-7 gives the whole variable domain DVKVTQSSRYLVKRTGEKVFLECVQDMDHENMFWYRQDPGLGLRLIYFSYDVKMKEKGDIPEGYSVSREKKERFSLILESASTNQTSMYLCASSGGRSFSYEQYFGPGTRLTVT.